One and the same sample provided the 32 T cell receptor beta chains below, sequenced in a study of blood T cell repertoires in COVID-19. Assay: immunoSEQ multiplex PCR; the TCRdb copy retains only in-frame clones and omits some. There are nearly 40,000 clones in the sample; 75% to 90% occur only once, and 7% to 9% lies in the top ten. Material: peripheral blood. Every receptor here comes from a woman aged 70-85 years with acute or convalescent COVID-19.

As to this clone: This sample includes further DNA sequences coding for the same CDR3. The chain joins TRBV28 to TRBJ2-2; D is undetermined. The CDR3 consists of 11 residues. Germline assignment: CDR1 MDHEN and CDR2 SYDVKM. V was trimmed by 7 bases and J by 5 bases, leaving 5 bases between them. For the CDR3, the DNA is TGTGCCAGCACTCGGACCGGGGAGCTGTTTTTT. Residues: CASTRTGELFF.

The chain has TRBV7-2 and TRBJ2-3; D is ambiguous. CDR3 length: 13 residues. Between the trimmed V and J ends, which lost 2 bases and 4 bases, there was a span of 7 bases. Germline CDR1 is SGHTA and CDR2 is FQGNSA. The CDR3 sequence: CASSLLAADTQYF. CDR3 in DNA: TGTGCCAGCAGCTTACTGGCTGCAGATACGCAGTATTTT.

The chain recombines TRBV27 with TRBJ2-1; TRBD1 might be the D (6 bases). The CDR3 consists of 12 residues. Germline assignment: CDR1 MNHEY and CDR2 SMNVEV (reference sequence). V was cut by 4 bases and J by 12 bases, with 13 bases left in between. The DNA for the CDR3 is TGTGCCAGCAGTTCAAACAGGGTCCGGCAGTTCTTC. It encodes CASSSNRVRQFF.

This chain links TRBV7-2 with TRBJ1-1; weak D call: TRBD1 (5 bases). Trimming removed 5 bases from V and 3 bases from J, with 16 bases in between. The V gene's germline CDR1 is SGHTA and CDR2 FQGNSA. The CDR3 runs to 15 residues. Written as DNA, the CDR3 is TGTGCCAGCAGCGTATGGGGCAGGGAGGACACTGAAGCTTTCTTT. This sequence encodes CASSVWGREDTEAFF.

This chain links TRBV2 with TRBJ2-3, with 13 nucleotides matching TRBD2. Germline V gene sequence: CDR1 SNHLY, CDR2 FYNNEI. V lost 8 bases, J lost 2 bases, and 4 bases stayed unmatched. The CDR3 consists of 15 residues. The CDR3 reads CASGGLAGPTDTQYF. The CDR3 bases are TGTGCCAGCGGGGGACTAGCGGGGCCCACAGATACGCAGTATTTT.

The chain couples TRBV7-9 to TRBJ1-4; 7 bases agree with TRBD1. The CDR3 has 15 residues. Per the germline V gene, CDR1 is SEHNR and CDR2 is FQNEAQ (reference sequence). The V gene end was trimmed by 5 bases and the J gene end by 4 bases; junction bases not matched to a gene: 7. The CDR3 bases are TGTGCCAGCAGCATGTTCCGGGACAGTAATGAAAAACTGTTTTTT. Amino acid sequence: CASSMFRDSNEKLFF.

The CDR3 nucleotides are TGTGCCAGCAGTCATAACTCCTTGTTAAATTCACCCCTCCACTTT. Its translation: CASSHNSLLNSPLHF. The genes are TRBV27 and TRBJ1-6, with no clear D. Germline V CDR1 and CDR2: MNHEY, SMNVEV (reference sequence). The CDR3 covers 15 residues. Deletions cut 5 bases from V and 7 bases from J, with 15 bases between.

The gene calls are TRBV7-2 and TRBJ1-1; tentatively, D is TRBD1 (5 bases). Deletions cut 1 base from V and 5 bases from J, with 14 bases between. The CDR3 totals 15 residues. CDR1 SGHTA and CDR2 FQGNSA come from the germline V gene. DNA of the CDR3: TGTGCCAGCAGCTTAGACGCGGGGGTCAGGACTGAAGCTTTCTTT. It translates to CASSLDAGVRTEAFF.

This clone came up once. The chain joins TRBV4-2 to TRBJ2-3, with TRBD2 matching 8 bases. CDR3 length: 17 amino acids. Looked up from germline, CDR1 is LGHNA and CDR2 is YNFKEQ. The ends lost 1 base at V and 1 base at J; junction bases unmatched: 7. CDR3 in amino acids: CASSQVGAGGGTDTQYF. In nucleotides, the CDR3 is TGTGCCAGCAGCCAAGTCGGCGCGGGAGGCGGCACAGATACGCAGTATTTT.

V usage is TRBV30 and J usage is TRBJ1-2; D is unclear. The CDR3 length is 11 residues. V was shortened by 0 bases and J by 7 bases, with 6 bases between the two germline ends. Germline assignment: CDR1 GTSNPN and CDR2 SVGIG (reference sequence). The DNA for the CDR3 is TGTGCCTGGAGTGTACTTGGTGGCTACACCTTC. Its translation is CAWSVLGGYTF.

The J gene is TRBJ2-3, the V gene TRBV7-2, with a tentative D call TRBD1 (5 bases). Germline V gives CDR1 SGHTA, CDR2 FQGNSA. The CDR3 sequence is 15 residues long. Deletions cut 5 bases from V and 6 bases from J, with 18 bases between. Here the CDR3 DNA reads TGTGCCAGCAGCCCGCAGGGCTCGCGTGCGGATACGCAGTATTTT. Amino acid sequence: CASSPQGSRADTQYF.

The chain carries TRBV15 and TRBJ1-4; D call uncertain. V was trimmed by 0 bases and J by 6 bases, leaving 14 bases between them. The CDR3 covers 16 residues. Per germline, CDR1 LNHNV and CDR2 YYDKDF (reference sequence). CDR3 coding DNA: TGTGCCACCAGCAGAGATCTATGGTCCTGGTATGAAAAACTGTTTTTT. Translating it yields CATSRDLWSWYEKLFF.

In DNA, the CDR3 is TGTGCCAGCAGCTTAAGGGGCCAAGAGACCCAGTACTTC. Its protein product is CASSLRGQETQYF. The rearrangement links TRBV7-9 to TRBJ2-5, with a tentative D call TRBD1 (5 bases). Trimming took off 2 bases at V and 1 base at J, with 5 bases between the two ends. CDR1 is SEHNR and CDR2 is FQNEAQ in the germline V gene (reference sequence). The CDR3 length is 13 residues.

The chain couples TRBV19 to TRBJ2-1; weak D call: TRBD1 (6 bases). In germline, CDR1 is LNHDA, CDR2 SQIVND (reference sequence). V lost 4 bases and J 0 bases, leaving 13 bases between the germline ends. The CDR3 loop spans 16 amino acids. CDR3 coding DNA: TGTGCCAGTAGTACCGGACAAGGGGGCTCCTACAATGAGCAGTTCTTC. It translates to CASSTGQGGSYNEQFF.

The table lists this clone with a few counts. This chain connects TRBV6-5 to TRBJ2-2, with no clear D. CDR1 is MNHEY and CDR2 is SVGAGI in the germline V gene. V lost 6 bases and J 8 bases, leaving 13 bases between the germline ends. The CDR3 length is 13 residues. CDR3 in amino acids: CASSPKMAGELFF. As DNA, the CDR3 is TGTGCCAGCAGCCCAAAAATGGCAGGGGAGCTGTTTTTT.

The chain is built from TRBV18 and TRBJ1-2; D is perhaps TRBD1 (5 bases). V dropped 3 bases and J dropped 8 bases, with 16 bases sitting between them. The CDR3 runs 14 residues. Germline V gene sequence: CDR1 KGHSH, CDR2 LQKENI. The CDR3: CASSPAEGVPGYTF. As DNA, the CDR3 is TGTGCCAGCTCACCGGCCGAAGGGGTTCCGGGCTACACCTTC.

The chain has TRBV7-2 and TRBJ2-3; perhaps TRBD2 as D (6 bases). The ends were cut back, 3 bases at V and 2 bases at J, with 12 bases in the middle. Germline CDR1 and CDR2: SGHTA and FQGNSA. The CDR3 extends over 15 amino acids. In nucleotides, the CDR3 is TGTGCCAGCAGCTTCGGGACTGGGTACACAGATACGCAGTATTTT. Translation gives CASSFGTGYTDTQYF.

The chain has TRBV3-1 (or the pseudogene TRBV3-2) and TRBJ1-1, with TRBD1 identical over 8 bases. Germline lookup yields CDR1 LGHDT and CDR2 YNNKEL (reference sequence). This CDR3 contains 15 residues. The J segment lost 7 bases and the V segment lost 0 bases, leaving 7 bases of the junction unmatched. CDR3 coding DNA: TGTGCCAGCAGCCAAGACTCCGGGACAGGCTTTGAAGCTTTCTTT. Translated, it gives CASSQDSGTGFEAFF.

The V gene is TRBV4-3, the J gene TRBJ1-1, with 12 bases fitting TRBD1. CDR3 length equals 16 residues. Germline CDR1 is LGHNA and CDR2 is YSLEER. With V trimmed by 2 bases and J by 4 bases, 5 bases remained unmatched. Here the CDR3 reads CASSQMGQGAGTEAFF. The CDR3 DNA sequence: TGCGCCAGCAGCCAAATGGGACAGGGGGCCGGCACTGAAGCTTTCTTT.

This rearrangement joins TRBV6-5 to TRBJ1-5; D may be TRBD1 (6 bases). Germline values: CDR1 MNHEY, CDR2 SVGAGI. Trimming stripped 6 bases from V and 1 base from J, with 13 bases between. The CDR3 consists of 15 residues. The CDR3 nucleotides read TGTGCCAGCAGCGGGACAATACGAAGCAATCAGCCCCAGCATTTT. It encodes CASSGTIRSNQPQHF.

The CDR3 is CASSVSGANTGELFF. The CDR3 DNA sequence: TGTGCCAGCAGCGTTAGCGGGGCGAACACCGGGGAGCTGTTTTTT. This chain connects TRBV9 to TRBJ2-2; 8 nucleotides match TRBD2. The J segment lost 0 bases and the V segment lost 2 bases, leaving 0 bases of the junction unmatched. Germline V lookup: CDR1 SGDLS, CDR2 YYNGEE. The CDR3 loop spans 15 amino acids.

The rearrangement links TRBV7-3 to TRBJ2-1, with TRBD2 as a possible D gene (5 bases). CDR3 length: 15 amino acids. CDR1 and CDR2 (germline): SGHTA, FQGTGA. Trimming took off 2 bases at V and 9 bases at J, with 17 bases between the two ends. This CDR3 is CASSLQGRGEGEQFF. CDR3 nucleotide sequence: TGTGCCAGCAGCTTACAAGGACGGGGAGAGGGTGAGCAGTTCTTC.

The J gene is TRBJ2-1, the V gene TRBV4-1, with TRBD2 identical over 12 bases. Germline V gives CDR1 MGHRA, CDR2 YSYEKL. This CDR3 is built from 16 residues. The V gene end was trimmed by 0 bases and the J gene end by 4 bases; junction bases not matched to a gene: 1. DNA for the CDR3: TGCGCCAGCAGCCAAGAGGGACTAGCGGGTTACAATGAGCAGTTCTTC. It codes for CASSQEGLAGYNEQFF.

The chain is built from TRBV10-2 and TRBJ1-3, with D tentatively TRBD1 (5 bases). The CDR3 has 14 amino acids. V was trimmed by 7 bases and J by 4 bases, leaving 14 bases between them. Germline CDR1 WSHSY, CDR2 SAAADI. The CDR3 sequence: CASKPGLYGNTIYF. CDR3 nucleotides: TGCGCCAGCAAACCGGGACTGTACGGAAACACCATATATTTT.

CDR3 in amino acids: CASSQRTGLGNSPLHF. CDR3 in DNA: TGCGCCAGCAGCCAAAGGACAGGGTTAGGTAATTCACCCCTCCACTTT. This rearrangement joins TRBV4-3 to TRBJ1-6, with 8 positions matching TRBD1. Per germline, CDR1 LGHNA and CDR2 YSLEER. The V gene end was trimmed by 2 bases and the J gene end by 6 bases; junction bases not matched to a gene: 6. The CDR3 length is 16 residues.

A single count supports this clone. The DNA of the CDR3 is TGTGCCAGCAGCCTACAGGAAGGAACCGGGGAGCTGTTTTTT. Amino acids: CASSLQEGTGELFF. The chain combines TRBV6-4 with TRBJ2-2; TRBD1 is a possible D gene (5 bases). This CDR3 is built from 14 residues. Germline CDR1 and CDR2: MRHNA and SNTAGT. The V gene lost 6 bases and the J gene lost 5 bases, with 13 bases spanning the gap.

The chain's CDR3 is CASSSTGTGSGELFF. The DNA of the CDR3 is TGTGCCAGCAGTTCTACCGGGACAGGAAGCGGGGAGCTGTTTTTT. J is TRBJ2-2 and V is TRBV6-5, with 8 bases identical to TRBD1. Germline CDR1 and CDR2: MNHEY and SVGAGI. The CDR3 totals 15 residues. V trimming: 4 bases; J trimming: 7 bases; junction bases outside the gene matches: 8.

This sequence joins TRBV10-2 and TRBJ2-1; TRBD1 matches at 8 bases. Germline V gene data show CDR1 as WSHSY and CDR2 as SAAADI. V shed 8 bases, J shed 6 bases, and the junction held 9 bases outside the gene matches. This CDR3 has 14 residues. In DNA form, the CDR3 reads TGCGCCAGCGAGTGGCAGGGGGCGGGCAATGAGCAGTTCTTC. Translating gives CASEWQGAGNEQFF.

This sequence joins TRBV6-9 and TRBJ2-1; 14 nucleotides match TRBD2. CDR3 size: 17 residues. V gave up 7 bases and J gave up 5 bases; unmatched junction bases: 10. Germline V lookup: CDR1 MNHGY, CDR2 SVAAGI. CDR3 sequence reads: CASITGTSGSGHNEQFF. CDR3 bases: TGTGCCAGCATTACCGGGACTAGCGGGAGTGGCCACAATGAGCAGTTCTTC.

The J gene is TRBJ1-1, the V gene TRBV2; TRBD1 might be the D (5 bases). The CDR3 length is 11 residues. The V gene lost 6 bases and the J gene lost 5 bases, with 7 bases spanning the gap. The germline CDR1 and CDR2 sequences are SNHLY and FYNNEI. The chain's CDR3 is CASSRGTEAFF. CDR3 bases: TGTGCCAGCAGCCGGGGGACTGAAGCTTTCTTT.

This chain uses TRBV5-5 with TRBJ2-1; maybe TRBD2 (7 bases). CDR3 length: 15 amino acids. The V and J ends lost 3 bases and 9 bases respectively, with 19 bases between them. CDR1 is SGHKS, CDR2 YYEKEE, per germline (reference sequence). The CDR3 is CASSWGTTQGGEQFF. As DNA, the CDR3 is TGTGCCAGCAGCTGGGGGACTACCCAAGGGGGTGAGCAGTTCTTC.

The rearrangement links TRBV7-9 to TRBJ1-2; D gene ambiguous. The CDR3 is 14 amino acids. V gave up 5 bases and J gave up 4 bases, with 14 bases separating them. Germline CDR1 and CDR2: SEHNR and FQNEAQ (reference sequence). For the CDR3, the DNA is TGTGCCAGCAGCCCGAGGGTAAACCCCTATGGCTACACCTTC. Amino acids: CASSPRVNPYGYTF. The variable domain in full, completed from reference TRBV7-9 and TRBJ1-2, reads DTGVSQNPRHKITKRGQNVTFRCDPISEHNRLYWYRQTLGQGPEFLTYFQNEAQLEKSRLLSDRFSAERPKGSFSTLEIQRTEQGDSAMYLCASSPRVNPYGYTFGSGTRLTVV.